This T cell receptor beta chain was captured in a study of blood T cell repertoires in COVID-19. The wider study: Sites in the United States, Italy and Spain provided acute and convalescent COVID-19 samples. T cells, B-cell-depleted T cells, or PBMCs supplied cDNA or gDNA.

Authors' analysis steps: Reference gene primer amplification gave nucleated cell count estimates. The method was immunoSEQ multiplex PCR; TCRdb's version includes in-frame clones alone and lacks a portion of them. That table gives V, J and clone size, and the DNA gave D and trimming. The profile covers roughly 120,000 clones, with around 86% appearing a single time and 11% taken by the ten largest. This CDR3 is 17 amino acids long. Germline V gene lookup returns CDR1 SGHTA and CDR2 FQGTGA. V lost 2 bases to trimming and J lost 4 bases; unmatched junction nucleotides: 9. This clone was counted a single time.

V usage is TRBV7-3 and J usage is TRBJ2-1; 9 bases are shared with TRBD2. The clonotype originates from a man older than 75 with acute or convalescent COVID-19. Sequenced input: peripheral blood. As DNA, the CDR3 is TGTGCCAGCAGCTTAGCAGGACCTAGCGGGATTTACAATGAGCAGTTCTTC. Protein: CASSLAGPSGIYNEQFF.